The clone carrying this T cell receptor beta chain was seen a few times. Its antigen is as yet unknown. CDR1 and CDR2 (germline): SGHTA, FQGNSA. The length of the CDR3 is 15 residues. Trimming took off 2 bases at V and 3 bases at J, with 11 bases between the two ends. These data are taken from a study of CD8 T cells in ankylosing spondylitis. Study conclusions and caveats: As for the disease-linked clones, they showed a CD8+ phenotype and occurred at relatively low frequencies in peripheral blood. A motif of fewer than ten highly homologous TCR beta variants was seen as apparently characteristic of ankylosing spondylitis blood. Several of the motif variants were reported before in synovial fluid and blood from reactive arthritis. Clones linked to disease were reported to show significant enrichment in matched ankylosing spondylitis synovial fluid.

As the method for making TCR beta libraries, quantitative 5'-RACE with molecular barcodes was used. TCRdb reanalysed the 5' RACE reads using MiXCR and keeps one entry per CDR3 protein. The sample has approximately 540,000 distinct CDR3 sequences; approximately 12% are singletons. What was sequenced was blood, either unsorted or a sorted T cell fraction (not recorded which). The chain is built from TRBV7-2 and TRBJ2-1; TRBD1 is a possible D gene (5 bases). This sequence originates from a male donor with ankylosing spondylitis. The CDR3 loop is CASSLNQGHYNEQFF. DNA for the CDR3: TGTGCCAGCAGCTTAAATCAGGGCCACTACAATGAGCAGTTCTTC.